This T cell receptor (beta chain) stems from a study of beta chain features in type 1 diabetes. Study findings and constraints: For TCRB rearrangement, an influence of HLA type remained unresolved here. Shortening that was moderate but significant affected the TCRB CDR3s of Type 1 diabetes patients in all four CD4+ subsets. The similarity of naive, central memory and Treg TCRB repertoires appeared greater among patients than among healthy donors.

The CDR3 contains 12 residues. Trimming shortened V by 6 bases and J by 7 bases, and 12 bases separated the two germline ends. Germline V CDR1 and CDR2: LNHDA, SQIVND (reference sequence). This clone was observed a few times. The target antigen is unknown. Sequencing targeted expressed TCRB transcripts, as all isolated RNA had been reverse transcribed. Generated by immunoSEQ multiplex PCR, the TCRdb table keeps only in-frame clones and is missing some. Of some 370,000 clones listed, around a tenth are singletons. The sample consisted of central memory CD4+ T cells from blood. The chain combines TRBV19 with TRBJ1-1; no definite D call. The source of this sequence is a man under 40 with type 1 diabetes. The CDR3 loop is CASSEDLFEAFF. CDR3 nucleotide sequence: TGTGCCAGTAGCGAGGACCTTTTTGAAGCTTTCTTT.